Listed here are 14 T cell receptor beta chains from one sample, sequenced in a study of T cells in Graves' hyperthyroidism and ophthalmopathy. TCR beta CDR3 region amplification was performed from RNA transcripts. In the first-round RT-PCR of the TCR CDR3, the HTBI primer set was used. TCRdb called the multiplex PCR reads again in MiXCR, with one record for every CDR3 protein. The sample yields roughly 560,000 distinct CDR3 sequences, around 15% seen once. Sequencing was carried out using blood. The receptors originated from a woman aged 40 to 50 with Graves' ophthalmopathy.

The chain combines TRBV28 with TRBJ1-5; D not resolved. The CDR3 has 13 amino acids. Germline assignment: CDR1 MDHEN and CDR2 SYDVKM. The V end lost 3 bases, the J end lost 9 bases, and 12 bases lay between the germline ends. Here the CDR3 reads CASSFDVLRPQHF. Written as DNA, the CDR3 is TGTGCCAGCAGTTTCGATGTTCTCCGGCCCCAGCATTTT.

The sample holds many counts of this clonotype. V is TRBV4-1 and J is TRBJ2-7; 11 nucleotides match TRBD2. V gave up 1 base and J gave up 4 bases; unmatched junction bases: 3. The CDR3 length is 15 residues. Germline V lookup: CDR1 MGHRA, CDR2 YSYEKL. CDR3 sequence: CASSQGTSGQYEQYF. The CDR3, as DNA: TGCGCCAGCAGCCAAGGGACTAGCGGGCAGTACGAGCAGTACTTC.

This clonotype was observed many times. The chain is built from TRBV5-5 and TRBJ1-5; D is possibly TRBD1 (5 bases). CDR1 SGHKS and CDR2 YYEKEE come from the germline V gene (reference sequence). The V end lost 9 bases, the J end lost 6 bases, and 25 bases lay between the germline ends. The CDR3 is 16 amino acids. CDR3 loop: CATTAGTYRWGQPQHF. In nucleotides, the CDR3 is TGTGCCACCACGGCCGGGACCTACAGATGGGGTCAGCCCCAGCATTTT. The full variable domain, with the rest looked up from reference TRBV5-5 and TRBJ1-5, is DAGVTQSPTHLIKTRGQQVTLRCSPISGHKSVSWYQQVLGQGPQFIFQYYEKEERGRGNFPDRFSARQFPNYSSELNVNALLLGDSALYLCATTAGTYRWGQPQHFGDGTRLSIL.

This clonotype was counted ten times or more. This chain uses TRBV2 with TRBJ1-1; no clear D. Per the germline V gene, CDR1 is SNHLY and CDR2 is FYNNEI. CDR3 size: 12 residues. V gave up 5 bases and J gave up 5 bases, with 9 bases separating them. Here the CDR3 DNA reads TGTGCCAGCAGTAGGGAAGGGACTGAAGCTTTCTTT. This translates into CASSREGTEAFF.

The chain recombines TRBV28 with TRBJ2-5; 7 bases map to TRBD1. The CDR3 contains 14 residues. V gave up 5 bases and J gave up 1 base; unmatched junction bases: 4. Germline-derived CDR1 and CDR2 are MDHEN and SYDVKM. CDR3 in amino acids: CASSDRVSQETQYF. The CDR3 DNA follows: TGTGCCAGCAGTGACAGGGTGTCCCAAGAGACCCAGTACTTC.

V gene TRBV20-1 combines with J gene TRBJ1-5; D might be TRBD1 (5 bases). With 6 bases removed from V and 4 bases from J, the gap between germline ends came to 13 bases. This CDR3 is built from 13 residues. Germline CDR1 DFQATT, CDR2 SNEGSKA (reference sequence). CDR3 sequence reads: CSAGAGINQPQHF. CDR3 sequence (DNA): TGCAGTGCCGGGGCAGGGATAAATCAGCCCCAGCATTTT.

This clonotype was observed many times. V gene TRBV12-3 or TRBV12-4 combines with J gene TRBJ1-2, with a possible D match to TRBD1 (5 bases). Between the trimmed V and J ends, which lost 4 bases and 10 bases, there was a span of 22 bases. This CDR3 spans 15 amino acids. The CDR3 DNA is TGTGCCAGCAGTTCGACAGAGCGATCCTTAATAGACTACACCTTC. As protein: CASSSTERSLIDYTF.

The sample holds many counts of this clonotype. This chain links TRBV7-6 with TRBJ2-5; D is perhaps TRBD1 or TRBD2 (5 bases each). Germline V gene lookup returns CDR1 SGHVS and CDR2 FNYEAQ. V was trimmed by 2 bases and J by 5 bases, leaving 18 bases between them. The CDR3 length is 16 residues. The CDR3 sequence is CASSLFTGTPDETQYF. The CDR3, as DNA: TGTGCCAGCAGCTTATTCACCGGGACCCCGGACGAGACCCAGTACTTC. The full variable domain, rest sourced from reference TRBV7-6 and TRBJ2-5, is GAGVSQSPRYKVTKRGQDVALRCDPISGHVSLYWYRQALGQGPEFLTYFNYEAQQDKSGLPNDRFSAERPEGSISTLTIQRTEQRDSAMYRCASSLFTGTPDETQYFGPGTRLLVL.

This clonotype was counted at least ten times. The V and J genes are TRBV9 and TRBJ2-5; perhaps D is TRBD1 or TRBD2 (6 bases each). Deletions cut 4 bases from V and 2 bases from J, with 15 bases between. This CDR3 region has 15 residues. Per germline, CDR1 SGDLS and CDR2 YYNGEE. CDR3 sequence: CASSLRDTRQETQYF. Here the CDR3 DNA reads TGTGCCAGCAGCCTGCGGGACACCCGACAAGAGACCCAGTACTTC.

This clonotype was detected ten times or more. The chain recombines TRBV6-1 with TRBJ1-2; TRBD1 matches at 7 bases. J gave up 0 bases and V 5 bases, and 6 bases lay outside the gene matches. CDR1 and CDR2 (germline): MNHNS, SASEGT. The CDR3 has 15 amino acids. In DNA form, the CDR3 reads TGTGCCAGCAGTCCCCCGGGACAGACTAACTATGGCTACACCTTC. This codes for CASSPPGQTNYGYTF.

There are a few counts of this clonotype. The J gene is TRBJ1-2, the V gene TRBV18; TRBD1 agrees at 7 bases. This CDR3 is built from 14 residues. The V and J ends lost 6 bases and 6 bases, in that order; junction bases with no gene match: 10. Germline lookup yields CDR1 KGHSH and CDR2 LQKENI. CDR3 residues: CASSPTQGIDGYTF. In nucleotides, the CDR3 is TGTGCCAGCTCTCCTACACAGGGGATAGATGGCTACACCTTC.

This clonotype was seen a handful of times. The chain has TRBV6-2 or TRBV6-3 and TRBJ2-2, with D unclear. Per germline, CDR1 MNHEY and CDR2 SVGEGT. The V end was cut by 10 bases, the J end by 4 bases, with 13 bases between. The CDR3 runs 13 residues. The CDR3 spells CAIRRYSTGELFF. CDR3 nucleotides: TGTGCCATCCGGCGGTATTCCACCGGGGAGCTGTTTTTT.

This clonotype has at least ten counts. In nucleotides, the CDR3 is TGTGCCAGCAGTTTGGGTTGGGAGTACATGAACACTGAAGCTTTCTTT. The encoded protein is CASSLGWEYMNTEAFF. The rearrangement uses TRBV6-2 or TRBV6-3 and TRBJ1-1; D is unresolved. The ends were cut back, 4 bases at V and 0 bases at J, with 15 bases in the middle. This CDR3 comprises 16 residues. Germline V gives CDR1 MNHEY, CDR2 SVGEGT.

Concerning this clonotype itself: A much more abundant neighbour one base away suggests this may be a read error. Here the CDR3 omits its conserved ending phenylalanine or tryptophan, so a read error is the likely source. The rearrangement joins TRBV12-3 or TRBV12-4 to TRBJ2-2; no firm D call. V was shortened by 2 bases and J by 4 bases, with 5 bases between the two germline ends. This CDR3 region has 13 residues. DNA for the CDR3: TGTGCCAGCAGTTTATTGGGCACCGGGGAGCTGTTTCTT. This encodes CASSLLGTGELFL.